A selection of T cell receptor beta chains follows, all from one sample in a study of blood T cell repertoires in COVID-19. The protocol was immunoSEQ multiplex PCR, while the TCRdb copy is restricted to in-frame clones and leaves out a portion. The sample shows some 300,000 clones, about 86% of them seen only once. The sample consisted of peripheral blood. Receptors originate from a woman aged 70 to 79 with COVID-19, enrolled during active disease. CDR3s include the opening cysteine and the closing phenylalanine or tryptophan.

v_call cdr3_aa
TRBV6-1 CASSEYRGGYGYTF
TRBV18 CASSPRGVRTDTQYF
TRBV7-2 CASSLYSGRSYNEQFF
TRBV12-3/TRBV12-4 CASSNYRGTEAFF
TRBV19 CASSMFRDNEQFF
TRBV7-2 CASSLDRGQPQHF
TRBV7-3 CASSLRGLGAGELFF
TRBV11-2 CASSINGGADTEAFF
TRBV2 CASSGTSRLFF
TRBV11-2 CASSASLAGGMETQYF
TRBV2 CASKTGSSTDTQYF
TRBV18 CASSLKGADTQYF
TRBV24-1 CATSDTGSGYNEQFF
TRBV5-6 CASSLKGPGEKLFF
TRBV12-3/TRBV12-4 CASINGGGYEQYF
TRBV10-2 CASSEGQSGNTIYF
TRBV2 CASSETGMDQPQHF
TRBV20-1 CSASLYNEQFF
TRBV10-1 CASSESWSGTEAFF
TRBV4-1 CASSQIQGKDTEAFF
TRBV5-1 CASSFWTGVYEQYF
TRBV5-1 CASSRTTSTDTQYF
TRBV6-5 CASMPSGHTNYGYTF
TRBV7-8 CASSVSGGRDTQYF
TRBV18 CASSPLTSGARDTQYF
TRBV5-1 CASSPGDSGGAGEQYF
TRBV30 CAWSTGFDEQYF